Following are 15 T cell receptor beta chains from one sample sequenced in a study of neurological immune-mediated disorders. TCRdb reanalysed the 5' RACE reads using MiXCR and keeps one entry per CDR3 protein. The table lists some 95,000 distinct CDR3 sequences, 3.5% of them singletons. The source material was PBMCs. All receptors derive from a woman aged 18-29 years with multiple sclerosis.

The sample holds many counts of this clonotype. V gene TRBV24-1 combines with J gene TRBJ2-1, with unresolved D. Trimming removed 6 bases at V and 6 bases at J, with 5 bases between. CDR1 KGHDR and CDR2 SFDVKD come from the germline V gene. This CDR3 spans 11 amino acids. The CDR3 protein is CATSFGNEQFF. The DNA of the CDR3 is TGTGCCACCAGTTTTGGCAATGAGCAGTTCTTC.

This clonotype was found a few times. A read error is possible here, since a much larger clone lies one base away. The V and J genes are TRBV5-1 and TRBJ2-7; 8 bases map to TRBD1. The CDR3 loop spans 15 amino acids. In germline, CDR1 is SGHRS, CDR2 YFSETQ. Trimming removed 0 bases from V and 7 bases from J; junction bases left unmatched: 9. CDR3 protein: CASSLVGQGGEEQYF. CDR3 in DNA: TGCGCCAGCAGCTTGGTAGGACAGGGAGGAGAAGAGCAGTACTTC.

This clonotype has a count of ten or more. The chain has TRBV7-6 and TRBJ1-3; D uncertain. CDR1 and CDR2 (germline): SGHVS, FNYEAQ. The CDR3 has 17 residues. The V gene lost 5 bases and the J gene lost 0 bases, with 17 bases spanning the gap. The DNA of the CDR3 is TGTGCCAGCAGCCCGATGGGAGGCATTATCTCTGGAAACACCATATATTTT. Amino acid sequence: CASSPMGGIISGNTIYF.

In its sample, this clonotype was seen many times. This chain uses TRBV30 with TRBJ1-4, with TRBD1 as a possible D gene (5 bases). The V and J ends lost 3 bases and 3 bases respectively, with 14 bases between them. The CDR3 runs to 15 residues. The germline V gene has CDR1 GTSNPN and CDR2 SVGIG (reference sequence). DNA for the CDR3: TGTGCCTGGAGCCCAACCCGGGGGTCTAATGAAAAACTGTTTTTT. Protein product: CAWSPTRGSNEKLFF.

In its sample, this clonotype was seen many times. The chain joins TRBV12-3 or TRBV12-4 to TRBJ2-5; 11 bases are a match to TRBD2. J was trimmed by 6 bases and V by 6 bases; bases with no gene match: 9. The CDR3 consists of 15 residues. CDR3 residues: CASRFSGGGGQTQYF. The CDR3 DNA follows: TGTGCCAGCAGATTTAGCGGGGGGGGCGGTCAGACCCAGTACTTC.

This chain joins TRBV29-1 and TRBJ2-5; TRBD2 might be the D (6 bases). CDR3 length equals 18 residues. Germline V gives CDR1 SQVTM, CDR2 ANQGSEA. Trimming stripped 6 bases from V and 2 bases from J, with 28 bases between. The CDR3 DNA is TGCAGCGTCGAATCCGGTTTTGTCGGGAGTGGCCAACAAGAGACCCAGTACTTC. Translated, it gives CSVESGFVGSGQQETQYF.

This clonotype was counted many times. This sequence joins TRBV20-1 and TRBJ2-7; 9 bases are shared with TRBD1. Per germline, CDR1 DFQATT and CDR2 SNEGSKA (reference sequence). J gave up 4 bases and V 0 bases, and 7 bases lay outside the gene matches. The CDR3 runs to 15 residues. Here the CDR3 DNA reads TGCAGTGCTAGAGACCTAGGGACAGGGAAATACGAGCAGTACTTC. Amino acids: CSARDLGTGKYEQYF.

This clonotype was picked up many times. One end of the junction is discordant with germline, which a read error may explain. CDR3 region: CAARVAERADTQYF. CDR3 DNA: TGCGCCGCCAGGGTGGCGGAAAGGGCAGATACGCAGTATTTT. This chain connects TRBV10-3 to TRBJ2-3; maybe TRBD1 (5 bases). The CDR3 is made up of 14 amino acids. Germline values: CDR1 ENHRY, CDR2 SYGVKD.

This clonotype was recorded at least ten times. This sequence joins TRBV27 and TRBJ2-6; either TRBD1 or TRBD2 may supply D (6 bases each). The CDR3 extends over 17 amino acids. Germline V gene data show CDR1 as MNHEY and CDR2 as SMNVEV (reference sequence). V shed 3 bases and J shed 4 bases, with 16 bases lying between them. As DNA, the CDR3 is TGTGCCAGCAGTTTGTTTCCGGGGGCGGGGGGGGCCAACGTCCTGACTTTC. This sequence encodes CASSLFPGAGGANVLTF.

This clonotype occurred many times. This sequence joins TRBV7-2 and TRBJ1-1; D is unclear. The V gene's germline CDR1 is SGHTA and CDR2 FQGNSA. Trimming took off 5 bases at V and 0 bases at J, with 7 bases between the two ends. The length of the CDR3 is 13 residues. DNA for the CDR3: TGTGCCAGCAGCGCCGATGTGAACACTGAAGCTTTCTTT. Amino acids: CASSADVNTEAFF. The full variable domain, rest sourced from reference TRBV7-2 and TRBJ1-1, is GAGVSQSPSNKVTEKGKDVELRCDPISGHTALYWYRQSLGQGLEFLIYFQGNSAPDKSGLPSDRFSAERTGGSVSTLTIQRTQQEDSAVYLCASSADVNTEAFFGQGTRLTVV.

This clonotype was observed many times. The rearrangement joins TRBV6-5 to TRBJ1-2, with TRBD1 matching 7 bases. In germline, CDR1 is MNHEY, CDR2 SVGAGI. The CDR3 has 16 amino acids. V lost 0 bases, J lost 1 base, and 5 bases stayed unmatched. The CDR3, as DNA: TGTGCCAGCAGTTACTCGATTTCAGGGGGTAACTATGGCTACACCTTC. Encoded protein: CASSYSISGGNYGYTF.

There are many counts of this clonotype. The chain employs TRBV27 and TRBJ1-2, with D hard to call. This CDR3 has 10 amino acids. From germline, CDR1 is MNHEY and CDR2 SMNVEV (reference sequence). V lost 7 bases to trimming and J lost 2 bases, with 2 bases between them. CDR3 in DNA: TGTGCCAGCACCAACTATGGCTACACCTTC. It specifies CASTNYGYTF.

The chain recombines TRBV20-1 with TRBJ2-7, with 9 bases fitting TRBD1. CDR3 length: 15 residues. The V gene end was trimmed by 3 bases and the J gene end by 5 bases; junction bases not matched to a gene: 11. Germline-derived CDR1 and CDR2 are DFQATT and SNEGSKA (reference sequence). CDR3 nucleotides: TGCAGTGCTAGCCGGGACAGGGCCAACGGGGACGAGCAGTACTTC. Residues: CSASRDRANGDEQYF.

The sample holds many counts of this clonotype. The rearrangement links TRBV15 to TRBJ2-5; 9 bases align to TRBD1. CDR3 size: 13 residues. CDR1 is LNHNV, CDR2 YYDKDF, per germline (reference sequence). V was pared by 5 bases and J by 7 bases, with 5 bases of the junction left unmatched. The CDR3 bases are TGTGCCACCAGCCGGGGACAGGGAGGGACCCAGTACTTC. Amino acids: CATSRGQGGTQYF.

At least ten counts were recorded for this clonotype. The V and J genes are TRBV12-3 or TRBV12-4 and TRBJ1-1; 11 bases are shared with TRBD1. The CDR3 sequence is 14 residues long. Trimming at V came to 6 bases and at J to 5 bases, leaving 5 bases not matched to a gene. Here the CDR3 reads CASRGTGGLTEAFF. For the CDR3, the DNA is TGTGCCAGCAGGGGGACAGGGGGTTTGACTGAAGCTTTCTTT.